The next 19 T cell receptor beta chains were all read from a single sample in a study of blood T cell repertoires in COVID-19. The repertoire was sequenced with immunoSEQ multiplex PCR; TCRdb's copy has only in-frame clones and lacks some. The data hold roughly 14,000 clones, with around 90% observed a single time. The material sequenced was peripheral blood. The origin of the receptors is a human donor with active COVID-19. The donor label of this sample is uncertain.

V is TRBV5-6 and J is TRBJ2-7; 8 bases are a match to TRBD1. This CDR3 comprises 14 residues. Trimming removed 4 bases from V and 2 bases from J; junction bases left unmatched: 5. Germline-derived CDR1 and CDR2 are SGHDT and YYEEEE. CDR3 protein: CASSTAGGTYEQYF. In DNA, the CDR3 is TGTGCCAGCAGCACCGCAGGGGGCACCTACGAGCAGTACTTC.

V is TRBV19 and J is TRBJ1-2, with D unclear. The germline V and J ends were trimmed by 5 bases and 3 bases, with 7 bases remaining between them. From germline, CDR1 is LNHDA and CDR2 SQIVND (reference sequence). This CDR3 comprises 12 residues. The chain's CDR3 is CASSEAYYGYTF. The CDR3 nucleotides read TGTGCCAGTAGTGAGGCTTACTATGGCTACACCTTC.

The chain joins TRBV7-2 to TRBJ1-2; 9 bases fit TRBD1. Per the germline V gene, CDR1 is SGHTA and CDR2 is FQGNSA. The CDR3 runs 16 residues. Germline trimming cut 0 bases from V and 5 bases from J; bases unmatched to any gene: 7. CDR3 region: CASSLAGAGTGYGYTF. DNA of the CDR3: TGTGCCAGCAGCTTAGCTGGGGCCGGGACAGGGTATGGCTACACCTTC.

CDR3 sequence (DNA): TGTGCCAGCAGCTTACCCTGGACAGGGTACAATGAGCAGTTCTTC. This sequence encodes CASSLPWTGYNEQFF. V gene TRBV7-9 combines with J gene TRBJ2-1; TRBD1 aligns across 8 bases. Germline V gene data show CDR1 as SEHNR and CDR2 as FQNEAQ (reference sequence). V was pared by 2 bases and J by 4 bases, with 4 bases of the junction left unmatched. The CDR3 length is 15 residues. Filled out from reference TRBV7-9 and TRBJ2-1, the complete variable domain reads DTGVSQNPRHKITKRGQNVTFRCDPISEHNRLYWYRQTLGQGPEFLTYFQNEAQLEKSRLLSDRFSAERPKGSFSTLEIQRTEQGDSAMYLCASSLPWTGYNEQFFGPGTRLTVL.

The chain joins TRBV5-1 to TRBJ2-5; 7 nucleotides match TRBD1. CDR3 length: 17 residues. Germline CDR1 and CDR2: SGHRS and YFSETQ. V shed 0 bases, J shed 4 bases, and the junction held 12 bases outside the gene matches. CDR3 in amino acids: CASSLDSKTGLAETQYF. The CDR3, as DNA: TGCGCCAGCAGCTTGGACAGCAAGACAGGGTTGGCAGAGACCCAGTACTTC.

The chain couples TRBV28 to TRBJ2-1; 7 bases line up with TRBD2. The CDR3 runs to 15 residues. In germline, CDR1 is MDHEN, CDR2 SYDVKM. The V and J ends lost 1 base and 9 bases, in that order; junction bases with no gene match: 9. CDR3 residues: CASSLLVSGGGEQFF. The DNA for the CDR3 is TGTGCCAGCAGTTTATTGGTGTCGGGAGGTGGTGAGCAGTTCTTC.

The chain combines TRBV9 with TRBJ2-7, with TRBD2 matching 10 bases. Germline CDR1 reads SGDLS; CDR2 reads YYNGEE. J lost 5 bases, V lost 1 base, and 6 bases had no gene match. The length of the CDR3 is 15 residues. This CDR3 reads CASSVLSGRSDEQYF. CDR3 DNA sequence: TGTGCCAGCAGCGTACTTAGCGGGAGGTCCGACGAGCAGTACTTC.

This clone was picked up one time. The chain employs TRBV4-2 and TRBJ2-3, with 11 bases that match TRBD2. After removal of 2 bases from V and 0 bases from J, the junction contained 7 bases not matched to a gene. CDR3 size: 18 residues. Germline V gene data show CDR1 as LGHNA and CDR2 as YNFKEQ. CDR3 sequence (DNA): TGTGCCAGCAGCCAACTTTTAGCGGGAGGGCCAAGCACAGATACGCAGTATTTT. Its translation: CASSQLLAGGPSTDTQYF.

The chain combines TRBV10-1 with TRBJ2-3; 9 bases fit TRBD2. This CDR3 is built from 20 residues. Germline CDR1 WNHNN, CDR2 SYGVQD (reference sequence). V lost 3 bases and J lost 0; bases outside the gene matches: 16. The CDR3 sequence: CASSDPVGSGRKTSTDTQYF. CDR3 sequence (DNA): TGCGCCAGCAGTGACCCCGTTGGTAGCGGGAGAAAAACTAGCACAGATACGCAGTATTTT.

The chain has TRBV28 and TRBJ2-1, with TRBD1 as a possible D gene (5 bases). CDR3 length: 16 amino acids. The V gene's germline CDR1 is MDHEN and CDR2 SYDVKM. Trimming removed 2 bases at V and 3 bases at J, with 14 bases between. CDR3 sequence reads: CASSLGPPTVYNEQFF. As DNA, the CDR3 is TGTGCCAGCAGTTTAGGACCGCCGACAGTCTACAATGAGCAGTTCTTC.

This CDR3 reads CASRGVRRGETQYF. The CDR3 region has the DNA TGTGCCAGCAGGGGGGTGAGGAGGGGAGAGACCCAGTACTTC. V gene TRBV7-8 combines with J gene TRBJ2-5, with D maybe TRBD2 (6 bases). The CDR3 is 14 amino acids. Germline-derived CDR1 and CDR2 are SGHVS and FQNEAQ. The V end lost 6 bases, the J end lost 4 bases, and 15 bases lay between the germline ends.

DNA for the CDR3: TGTGCCAGCAGTCCCCGGGACAGACGGAACTACAATGAGCAGTTCTTC. Its protein product is CASSPRDRRNYNEQFF. The V call is TRBV6-6, the J call TRBJ2-1, with 7 bases lining up with TRBD1. Germline V gene lookup returns CDR1 MNHNY and CDR2 SVGAGI (reference sequence). V shed 5 bases and J 3 bases; nucleotides not matched to a gene: 10. The CDR3 contains 16 residues.

The chain couples TRBV30 to TRBJ2-5, with D perhaps TRBD2 (6 bases). Germline loops: CDR1 GTSNPN, CDR2 SVGIG (reference sequence). CDR3 length equals 14 residues. V was clipped by 3 bases and J by 5 bases, with 16 bases between them. CDR3 sequence (DNA): TGTGCCTGGAGCCTGGTGGGGGGTCGGGAGACCCAGTACTTC. Translated: CAWSLVGGRETQYF.

The rearrangement uses TRBV3-1 (or the pseudogene TRBV3-2) and TRBJ1-3, with D tentatively TRBD1 (5 bases). The V gene lost 3 bases and the J gene lost 2 bases, with 11 bases spanning the gap. This CDR3 spans 15 amino acids. Germline CDR1 and CDR2: LGHDT and YNNKEL (reference sequence). The CDR3 loop reads CASSHLGGTGNTIYF. CDR3 nucleotides: TGTGCCAGCAGCCACCTTGGGGGGACTGGAAACACCATATATTTT.

The chain employs TRBV27 and TRBJ2-7, with 16 bases that match TRBD2. The CDR3 runs 19 residues. CDR1 and CDR2 from the germline V gene are MNHEY and SMNVEV (reference sequence). The junction had 11 bases not matched to a gene; V was cut back by 1 base and J by 5 bases. This CDR3 reads CASSLFLPGTSGRADEQYF. The CDR3 nucleotides are TGTGCCAGCAGTTTATTCCTTCCTGGGACTAGCGGGAGGGCCGACGAGCAGTACTTC.

The chain joins TRBV27 to TRBJ2-7; TRBD2 matches 7 bases. The V and J ends lost 4 bases and 0 bases, in that order; junction bases with no gene match: 9. The length of the CDR3 is 16 residues. CDR1 and CDR2 from the germline V gene are MNHEY and SMNVEV (reference sequence). In DNA form, the CDR3 reads TGTGCCAGCAGTTCGGACCGGGACTACGTCTCCTACGAGCAGTACTTC. Translation gives CASSSDRDYVSYEQYF.

The CDR3: CAISEDRGTDYGYTF. In DNA form, the CDR3 reads TGTGCCATCAGTGAGGACAGGGGGACAGACTATGGCTACACCTTC. The chain recombines TRBV10-3 with TRBJ1-2, with 9 bases fitting TRBD1. The V gene's germline CDR1 is ENHRY and CDR2 SYGVKD. CDR3 size: 15 residues. The V and J ends lost 2 bases and 3 bases, in that order; junction bases with no gene match: 4.

V usage is TRBV27 and J usage is TRBJ2-3; D gene ambiguous. V lost 6 bases to trimming and J lost 4 bases, with 11 bases between them. The length of the CDR3 is 13 residues. CDR1 is MNHEY, CDR2 SMNVEV, per germline (reference sequence). The CDR3 region has the DNA TGTGCCAGCAGACTTCGGGTCGCAGATACGCAGTATTTT. Residues: CASRLRVADTQYF.

The chain links TRBV14 to TRBJ2-3, with 7 nucleotides matching TRBD2. V lost 2 bases, J lost 2 bases, and 10 bases stayed unmatched. CDR1 is SGHDN and CDR2 is FVKESK in the germline V gene. The CDR3 runs 17 residues. CDR3 DNA sequence: TGTGCCAGCAGCCAACACCCCCAGCGGGGAAACACAGATACGCAGTATTTT. This encodes CASSQHPQRGNTDTQYF.